This TCR beta chain was recorded in a study of blood T cell repertoires in COVID-19. Background on the study: Sources were T cells, B-cell-depleted T cells, or PBMCs; the material itself was cDNA or gDNA.

This clone has more than one count but fewer than ten. Germline values: CDR1 SGHVS, CDR2 FQNEAQ. V gave up 5 bases and J gave up 4 bases; unmatched junction bases: 6. The CDR3 has 15 amino acids. In the study's own analysis: Reference gene primer amplification in the assay estimated nucleated cell counts. The repertoire was sequenced with immunoSEQ multiplex PCR; TCRdb's copy has only in-frame clones and lacks some. The DNA was the basis for D and trimming; V, J and clone size are from that table. The table has fewer than 400,000 clones, 75% to 90% seen once. Sequenced material: PBMCs or T cells enriched from blood (not recorded which). The chain is built from TRBV7-8 and TRBJ2-1; 9 positions match TRBD1. This TCR derives from a man aged 25 to 40 who had recovered from COVID-19. This CDR3 reads CASSPGTGRYNEQFF. CDR3 sequence (DNA): TGTGCCAGCAGCCCAGGGACAGGGAGGTACAATGAGCAGTTCTTC.